The next 18 T cell receptor beta chains were all read from a single sample in a study of graft-versus-host responses after intestinal transplantation. The data were produced by immunoSEQ multiplex PCR, yet TCRdb's version contains in-frame clones alone and is incomplete. The table records about 98,000 clones, roughly 83% of them present only once. The specimen comprised PBMCs, sampled 255 days after intestinal transplant. The receptors shown here come from a human patient who received an intestinal transplant, so some T cells may come from the graft donor.

This chain joins TRBV11-1 and TRBJ2-5; D call uncertain. This CDR3 spans 15 amino acids. Germline-derived CDR1 and CDR2 are SGHAT and FQDESV (reference sequence). Trimming removed 0 bases from V and 2 bases from J, with 10 bases in between. This CDR3 is CASSLAGPPQETQYF. In nucleotides, the CDR3 is TGTGCCAGCAGCTTAGCAGGGCCACCTCAAGAGACCCAGTACTTC.

The rearrangement uses TRBV10-3 and TRBJ1-2, with D possibly being TRBD1 (6 bases). There are 14 residues in the CDR3. Germline CDR1 is ENHRY and CDR2 is SYGVKD. V was trimmed by 2 bases and J by 0 bases, leaving 7 bases between them. CDR3 amino acids: CAISEEGANYGYTF. The CDR3, as DNA: TGTGCCATCAGTGAGGAGGGGGCTAACTATGGCTACACCTTC.

The rearrangement uses TRBV5-1 and TRBJ2-1, with 7 bases that match TRBD1. V trimming: 3 bases; J trimming: 13 bases; junction bases outside the gene matches: 16. The germline gives CDR1 SGHRS, CDR2 YFSETQ. The CDR3 is 15 residues long. Here the CDR3 reads CASSSRQGPGKEQFF. The CDR3 DNA reads as TGCGCCAGCAGCTCGCGACAGGGACCGGGCAAGGAACAGTTCTTC.

CDR3 coding DNA: TGTGCCAGCAGTTTAAACAGGTTGTACACTGAAGCTTTCTTT. Its protein is CASSLNRLYTEAFF. J is TRBJ1-1 and V is TRBV27; weak D call: TRBD1 (5 bases). This CDR3 region has 14 residues. Trimming removed 2 bases at V and 3 bases at J, with 10 bases between. Germline V CDR1 and CDR2: MNHEY, SMNVEV (reference sequence).

The chain has TRBV27 and TRBJ1-5, with TRBD1 matching 8 bases. The germline gives CDR1 MNHEY, CDR2 SMNVEV (reference sequence). The CDR3 is 14 amino acids. Trimming cost V 6 bases and J 1 base; bases outside gene matches: 2. CDR3 residues: CASRDRDSNQPQHF. CDR3 DNA sequence: TGTGCCAGCAGGGACAGGGACAGCAATCAGCCCCAGCATTTT.

The chain uses TRBV2 and TRBJ1-4; D might be TRBD1 (6 bases). This CDR3 has 15 amino acids. V was trimmed by 2 bases and J by 4 bases, leaving 11 bases between them. The germline CDR1 and CDR2 sequences are SNHLY and FYNNEI. The CDR3 DNA reads TGTGCCAGCAGTGAACGGGGGGCGGTTAATGAAAAACTGTTTTTT. Protein: CASSERGAVNEKLFF.

This clone is a singleton in its sample. V gene TRBV5-1 combines with J gene TRBJ2-4; weak D call: TRBD2 (5 bases). The CDR3 runs 16 residues. Deletions cut 0 bases from V and 0 bases from J, with 10 bases between. Germline V CDR1 and CDR2: SGHRS, YFSETQ. The CDR3 loop reads CASSLDSRGAKNIQYF. Written as DNA, the CDR3 is TGCGCCAGCAGCTTGGATAGCCGGGGAGCCAAAAACATTCAGTACTTC.

This sequence joins TRBV5-1 and TRBJ2-3, with 8 bases identical to TRBD2. The germline gives CDR1 SGHRS, CDR2 YFSETQ. V shed 1 base and J 5 bases; nucleotides not matched to a gene: 3. The CDR3 totals 14 residues. In DNA, the CDR3 is TGCGCCAGCAGCTTGAGCGGGAGTGGAGATACGCAGTATTTT. Translated, it gives CASSLSGSGDTQYF.

The chain carries TRBV9 and TRBJ2-5; D gene ambiguous. CDR1 SGDLS and CDR2 YYNGEE come from the germline V gene. The CDR3 runs 13 residues. The V and J ends lost 3 bases and 5 bases respectively, with 11 bases between them. CDR3 bases: TGTGCCAGCAGCGGCCCGGGTATCGAGACCCAGTACTTC. It encodes CASSGPGIETQYF.

The V call is TRBV5-5, the J call TRBJ1-2; 7 bases line up with TRBD1. This CDR3 has 19 residues. Germline loops: CDR1 SGHKS, CDR2 YYEKEE (reference sequence). V lost 4 bases, J lost 4 bases, and 22 bases stayed unmatched. The CDR3, as DNA: TGTGCCAGCAGCCTCTCCGACCCCGGGCAGGCGCAGGGGGTCTATGGCTACACCTTC. This gives the protein CASSLSDPGQAQGVYGYTF.

This chain joins TRBV29-1 and TRBJ2-7, with D hard to call. The CDR3 contains 11 residues. Germline V gene data show CDR1 as SQVTM and CDR2 as ANQGSEA. V was shortened by 4 bases and J by 6 bases, with 10 bases between the two germline ends. CDR3 residues: CSVGRHPEQYF. CDR3 DNA sequence: TGCAGCGTTGGTCGCCACCCCGAGCAGTACTTC.

This chain's CDR3 is CASSRTGTSGNYEQYF. The CDR3, as DNA: TGTGCCAGCAGTAGAACCGGGACTAGCGGGAACTACGAGCAGTACTTC. The chain employs TRBV7-2 and TRBJ2-7, with 13 nucleotides matching TRBD2. The V and J ends lost 6 bases and 3 bases, in that order; junction bases with no gene match: 8. The CDR3 contains 16 residues. The germline gives CDR1 SGHTA, CDR2 FQGNSA.

The chain is built from TRBV18 and TRBJ2-3, with a possible D match to TRBD2 (6 bases). CDR3 length: 16 residues. CDR1 KGHSH and CDR2 LQKENI come from the germline V gene. Trimming pared 3 bases from V and 2 bases from J, leaving 15 bases between. The CDR3 DNA reads as TGTGCCAGCTCACCGGAGGGTGGTTATCACACAGATACGCAGTATTTT. It is translated as CASSPEGGYHTDTQYF.

V is TRBV27 and J is TRBJ1-2; a weak D match, TRBD1 (5 bases). V was clipped by 5 bases and J by 0 bases, with 13 bases between them. Looked up from germline, CDR1 is MNHEY and CDR2 is SMNVEV (reference sequence). This CDR3 region has 15 residues. In DNA form, the CDR3 reads TGTGCCAGCAGTCCACGACAGACCTCTAACTATGGCTACACCTTC. It codes for CASSPRQTSNYGYTF.

The chain links TRBV15 to TRBJ2-7; TRBD1 matches 10 bases. Trimming took 2 bases from V and 4 from J; bases not matched to a gene: 5. In germline, CDR1 is LNHNV, CDR2 YYDKDF (reference sequence). This CDR3 has 15 amino acids. CDR3 coding DNA: TGTGCCACCAGCAGAACCCCGGGACAGGGGTACGAGCAGTACTTC. Its protein is CATSRTPGQGYEQYF.

The chain employs TRBV5-6 and TRBJ2-1, with 9 bases identical to TRBD2. J gave up 6 bases and V 0 bases, and 13 bases lay outside the gene matches. The CDR3 has 18 amino acids. Germline V gives CDR1 SGHDT, CDR2 YYEEEE. The chain's CDR3 is CASSLVRRRGGRGNEQFF. The CDR3 DNA reads TGTGCCAGCAGCTTGGTTCGGCGGCGGGGGGGCCGTGGCAATGAGCAGTTCTTC.

The chain couples TRBV6-6 to TRBJ1-6; no clear D. V was clipped by 2 bases and J by 10 bases, with 12 bases between them. The CDR3 spans 14 residues. Germline V gene data show CDR1 as MNHNY and CDR2 as SVGAGI (reference sequence). The chain's CDR3 is CASSYNSIESPLHF. CDR3 nucleotide sequence: TGTGCCAGCAGTTACAACTCGATAGAGTCACCCCTCCACTTT.

V gene TRBV19 combines with J gene TRBJ1-1; D is undetermined. Germline V gene sequence: CDR1 LNHDA, CDR2 SQIVND (reference sequence). V lost 8 bases, J lost 7 bases, and 8 bases lay in between. The CDR3 spans 10 residues. The CDR3 coding sequence is TGTGCCAGTGGGGAAATTGAAGCTTTCTTT. Its translation is CASGEIEAFF. Full variable domain (remainder filled in from reference TRBV19 and TRBJ1-1): DGGITQSPKYLFRKEGQNVTLSCEQNLNHDAMYWYRQDPGQGLRLIYYSQIVNDFQKGDIAEGYSVSREKKESFPLTVTSAQKNPTAFYLCASGEIEAFFGQGTRLTVV.